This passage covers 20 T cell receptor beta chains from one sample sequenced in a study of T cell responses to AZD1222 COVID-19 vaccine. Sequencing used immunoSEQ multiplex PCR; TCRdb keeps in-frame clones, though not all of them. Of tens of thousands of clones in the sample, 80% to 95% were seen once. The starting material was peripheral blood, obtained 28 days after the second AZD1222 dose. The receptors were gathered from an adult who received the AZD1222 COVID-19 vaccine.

The CDR3 protein is CASSSAGGSNQPQHF. The CDR3 nucleotides are TGTGCCAGCAGTTCGGCAGGGGGTAGCAATCAGCCCCAGCATTTT. The V gene is TRBV28, the J gene TRBJ1-5; TRBD1 aligns across 7 bases. In germline, CDR1 is MDHEN, CDR2 SYDVKM. V lost 4 bases to trimming and J lost 0 bases; unmatched junction nucleotides: 3. The length of the CDR3 is 15 residues.

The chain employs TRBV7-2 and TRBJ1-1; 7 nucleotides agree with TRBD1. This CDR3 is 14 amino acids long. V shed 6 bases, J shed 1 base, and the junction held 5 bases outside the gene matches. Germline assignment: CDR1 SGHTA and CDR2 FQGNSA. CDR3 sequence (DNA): TGTGCCAGCAGACGACAGGGTACGAACACTGAAGCTTTCTTT. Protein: CASRRQGTNTEAFF.

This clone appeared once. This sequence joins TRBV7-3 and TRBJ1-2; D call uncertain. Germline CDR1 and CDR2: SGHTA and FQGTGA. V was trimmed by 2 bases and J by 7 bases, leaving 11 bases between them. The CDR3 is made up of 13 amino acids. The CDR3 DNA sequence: TGTGCCAGCAGCTTATCAGGTCGAGCTGGCTACACCTTC. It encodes CASSLSGRAGYTF.

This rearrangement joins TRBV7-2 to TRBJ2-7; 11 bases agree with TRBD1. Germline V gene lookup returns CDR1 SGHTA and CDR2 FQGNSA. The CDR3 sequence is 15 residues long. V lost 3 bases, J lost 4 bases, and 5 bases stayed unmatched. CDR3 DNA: TGTGCCAGCAGCTTCGCCGGGACAGGGGGGTACGAGCAGTACTTC. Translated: CASSFAGTGGYEQYF.

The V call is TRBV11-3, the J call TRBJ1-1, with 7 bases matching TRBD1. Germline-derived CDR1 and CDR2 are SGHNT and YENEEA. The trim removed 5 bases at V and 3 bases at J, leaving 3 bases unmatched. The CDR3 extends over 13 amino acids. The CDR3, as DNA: TGTGCCAGCAGCCGTACAGGGGACACTGAAGCTTTCTTT. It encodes CASSRTGDTEAFF.

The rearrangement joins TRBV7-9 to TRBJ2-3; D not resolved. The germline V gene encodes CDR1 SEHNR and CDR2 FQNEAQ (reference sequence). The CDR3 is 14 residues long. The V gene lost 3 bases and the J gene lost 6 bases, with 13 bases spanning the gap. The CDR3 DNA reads TGTGCCAGCAGCTTCGGACCGACGGTGGATACGCAGTATTTT. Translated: CASSFGPTVDTQYF.

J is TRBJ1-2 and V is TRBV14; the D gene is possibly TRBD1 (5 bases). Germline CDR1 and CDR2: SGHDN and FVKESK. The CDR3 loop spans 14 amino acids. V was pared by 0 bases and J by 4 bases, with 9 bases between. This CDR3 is CASSQDLGTYGYTF. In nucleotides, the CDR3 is TGTGCCAGCAGCCAAGATCTGGGGACCTATGGCTACACCTTC.

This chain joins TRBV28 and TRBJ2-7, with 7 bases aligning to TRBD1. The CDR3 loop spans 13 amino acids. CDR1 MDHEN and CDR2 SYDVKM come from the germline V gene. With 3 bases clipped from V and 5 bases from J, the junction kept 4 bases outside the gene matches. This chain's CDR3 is CASSLQGVDEQYF. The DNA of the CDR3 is TGTGCCAGCAGTTTGCAGGGGGTCGACGAGCAGTACTTC.

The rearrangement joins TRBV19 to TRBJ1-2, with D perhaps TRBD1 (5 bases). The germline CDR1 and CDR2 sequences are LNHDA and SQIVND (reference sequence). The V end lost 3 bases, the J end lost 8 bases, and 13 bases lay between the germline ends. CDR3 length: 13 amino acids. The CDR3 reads CASSIGANWGYTF. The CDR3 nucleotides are TGTGCCAGTAGTATTGGGGCCAATTGGGGCTACACCTTC.

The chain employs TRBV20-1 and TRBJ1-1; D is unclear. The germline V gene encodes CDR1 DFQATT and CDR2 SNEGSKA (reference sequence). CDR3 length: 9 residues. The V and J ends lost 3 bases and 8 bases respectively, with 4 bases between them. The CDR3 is CSASREAFF. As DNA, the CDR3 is TGCAGTGCTAGCAGGGAAGCTTTCTTT.

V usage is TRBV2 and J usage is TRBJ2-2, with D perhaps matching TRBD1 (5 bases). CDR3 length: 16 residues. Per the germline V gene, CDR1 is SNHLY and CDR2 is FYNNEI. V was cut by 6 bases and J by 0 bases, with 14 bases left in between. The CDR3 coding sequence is TGTGCCAGCAGCCCAGGGCATGGACCGAACACCGGGGAGCTGTTTTTT. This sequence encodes CASSPGHGPNTGELFF.

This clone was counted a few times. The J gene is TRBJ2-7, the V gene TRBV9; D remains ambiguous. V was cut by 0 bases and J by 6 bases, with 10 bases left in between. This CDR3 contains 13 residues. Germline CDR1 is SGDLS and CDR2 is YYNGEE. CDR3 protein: CASSVDHGREQYF. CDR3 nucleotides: TGTGCCAGCAGCGTAGATCACGGTCGCGAGCAGTACTTC.

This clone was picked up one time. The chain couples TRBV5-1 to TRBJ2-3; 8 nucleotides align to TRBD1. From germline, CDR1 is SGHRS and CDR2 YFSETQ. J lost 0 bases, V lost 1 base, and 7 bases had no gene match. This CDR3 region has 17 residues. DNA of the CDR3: TGCGCCAGCAGCTTGCGGGACAGGTCAGCTAGCACAGATACGCAGTATTTT. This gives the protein CASSLRDRSASTDTQYF.

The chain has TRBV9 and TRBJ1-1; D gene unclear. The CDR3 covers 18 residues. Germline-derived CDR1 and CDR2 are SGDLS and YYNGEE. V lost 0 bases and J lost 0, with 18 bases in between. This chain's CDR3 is CASSVVGRATPMNTEAFF. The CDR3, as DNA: TGTGCCAGCAGCGTAGTGGGTCGCGCTACACCCATGAACACTGAAGCTTTCTTT.

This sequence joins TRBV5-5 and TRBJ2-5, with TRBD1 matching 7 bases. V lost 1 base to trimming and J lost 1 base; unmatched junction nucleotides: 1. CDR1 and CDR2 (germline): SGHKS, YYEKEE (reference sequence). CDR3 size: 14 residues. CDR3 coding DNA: TGTGCCAGCAGCTTGACAGGGGCCCAAGAGACCCAGTACTTC. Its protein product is CASSLTGAQETQYF.

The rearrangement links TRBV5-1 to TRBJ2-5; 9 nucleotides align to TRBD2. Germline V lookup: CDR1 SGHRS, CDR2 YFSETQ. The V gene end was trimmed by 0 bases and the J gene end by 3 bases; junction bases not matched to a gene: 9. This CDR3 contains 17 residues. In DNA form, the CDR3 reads TGCGCCAGCAGCTTGGCTAGCGGGATCCGGGGGGAAGAGACCCAGTACTTC. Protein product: CASSLASGIRGEETQYF.

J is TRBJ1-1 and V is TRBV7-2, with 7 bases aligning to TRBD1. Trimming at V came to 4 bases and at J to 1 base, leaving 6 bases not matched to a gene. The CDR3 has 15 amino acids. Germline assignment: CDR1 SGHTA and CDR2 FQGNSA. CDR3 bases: TGTGCCAGCAGCTCAACTCACAGGGGGAACACTGAAGCTTTCTTT. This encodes CASSSTHRGNTEAFF.

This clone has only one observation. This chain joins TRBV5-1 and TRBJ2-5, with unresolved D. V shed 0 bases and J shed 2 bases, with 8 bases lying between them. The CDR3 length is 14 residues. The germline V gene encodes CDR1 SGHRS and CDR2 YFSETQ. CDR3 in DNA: TGCGCCAGCAGCTTGGGGAACGATCAAGAGACCCAGTACTTC. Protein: CASSLGNDQETQYF.

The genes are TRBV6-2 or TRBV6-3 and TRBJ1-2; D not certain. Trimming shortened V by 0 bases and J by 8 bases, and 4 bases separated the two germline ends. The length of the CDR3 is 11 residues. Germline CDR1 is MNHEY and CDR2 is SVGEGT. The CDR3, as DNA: TGTGCCAGCAGTTACTCGTGGGGCTACACCTTC. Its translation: CASSYSWGYTF.

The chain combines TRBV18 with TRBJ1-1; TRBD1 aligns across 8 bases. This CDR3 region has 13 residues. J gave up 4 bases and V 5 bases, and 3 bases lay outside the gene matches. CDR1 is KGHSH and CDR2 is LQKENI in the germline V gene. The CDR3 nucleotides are TGTGCCAGCTCATCAACAGGGGGCACTGAAGCTTTCTTT. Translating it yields CASSSTGGTEAFF.